The rows below give T cell receptor beta chains drawn from one sample of a study of vaccination and CD4 T cells after COVID-19. Their antigens are not known. TCRdb reprocessed the PCR reads with MiXCR, giving one entry per CDR3 protein. The sample has about 17,000 distinct CDR3 sequences; nearly 40% are singletons. Sequencing used CD4+ T cells from blood, cultured in vitro. The receptors were sampled from a human donor who had recovered from COVID-19. Both conserved end residues are trimmed from each CDR3. The D gene is left open where the match is weak.

v_gene	j_gene	d_gene	len	CDR3aa
TRBV10-3	TRBJ2-2	-	11	ASQASRTGELF
TRBV30	TRBJ2-1	TRBD2	13	AWRRGLAGGGPQF
TRBV27	TRBJ2-7	TRBD2	13	ASSSGLAGIYEQY
TRBV2	TRBJ2-2	-	13	ASSEEVGDTGELF
TRBV6-5	TRBJ2-5	-	10	ASSYLYQTQY
TRBV7-9	TRBJ2-3	-	15	ASRVLTGLSATDTQY
TRBV6-1	TRBJ2-5	TRBD2	17	ASSDSIPFGGRARETQY
TRBV24-1	TRBJ2-1	TRBD2	15	ATSDTGTSGKLNEQF
TRBV7-3	TRBJ1-5	-	15	ASSSYPRGGNNQPQH
TRBV6-5	TRBJ2-7	TRBD1	17	ASSFPTAGTDKGGAGQY
TRBV28	TRBJ2-5	-	14	ASRGHSGLGQETQY
TRBV5-1	TRBJ1-1	-	12	ASSSQFMNTEAF
TRBV20-1	TRBJ2-3	-	13	SASDASRGTDTQY
TRBV27	TRBJ1-5	-	12	ASSLGGRYQPQH
TRBV30	TRBJ1-5	-	12	AWSRDAGDQPQH
TRBV7-9	TRBJ2-5	-	14	ASSTPPRTVQETQY
TRBV4-2	TRBJ2-7	TRBD2	13	ASSQGLAGSYEQY
TRBV28	TRBJ2-2	TRBD2	13	ASTRTSGHTGELF
TRBV20-1	TRBJ1-5	TRBD1	13	SARGIGGAGQPQH
TRBV6-1	TRBJ1-5	TRBD1	11	ASRRQGNQPQH
TRBV12-3/TRBV12-4	TRBJ1-1	-	11	ASSLGQNTEAF
TRBV30	TRBJ2-1	TRBD2	13	AWKPGLAYSNEQF
TRBV7-3	TRBJ1-1	TRBD1	11	ASSLDRVTEAF
TRBV24-1	TRBJ2-7	TRBD1	14	ATSGPGQGGTYEQY
TRBV19	TRBJ2-7	-	12	ASSPTRGHYEQY
TRBV11-2	TRBJ2-1	TRBD2	14	ASSLERGTSYNEQF
TRBV20-1	TRBJ2-5	TRBD2	16	SATPLAGDLSYQETQY
TRBV10-3	TRBJ1-1	-	11	AISESEGTEAF
TRBV24-1	TRBJ2-5	TRBD2	13	ATSDRTSDRETQY
TRBV7-3	TRBJ2-5	-	14	ASSLGGLRRQETQY
TRBV11-1	TRBJ1-4	TRBD1	12	ASSRQGTYGKLF
TRBV5-8	TRBJ2-3	TRBD1	13	ASSLIDRATDTQY
TRBV27	TRBJ2-2	TRBD1	16	ASEFLFGTGGVHGELF
TRBV4-1	TRBJ2-3	-	13	ASSQDLIVTDTQY
TRBV20-1	TRBJ2-1	TRBD2	15	SARDGPGGRSTGEQF
TRBV27	TRBJ1-2	TRBD1	13	ASSRYQRQGTPYT
TRBV20-1	TRBJ2-1	-	13	SASLPGDIYNEQF
TRBV20-1	TRBJ2-7	-	13	SARLRGGNSYEQY
TRBV9	TRBJ2-3	-	13	ASSVVEGRTDTQY
TRBV27	TRBJ2-3	-	14	ASSSAGQSSTDTQY
TRBV11-2	TRBJ1-6	TRBD1	13	ASSSGQGSNSPLH
TRBV4-3	TRBJ2-3	-	15	ASSQDLKGGFADTQY
TRBV28	TRBJ1-2	-	12	ASSWRTAGYGYT
TRBV28	TRBJ2-4	-	11	ASRGLGKNIQY
TRBV12-3/TRBV12-4	TRBJ2-3	-	9	ASSQRDTQY
TRBV5-5	TRBJ1-5	-	12	ASSLLTGHQPQH
TRBV2	TRBJ1-4	-	12	ASSAVLGTTGLF
TRBV7-2	TRBJ2-2	-	14	ASSLERGNIPGELF
TRBV2	TRBJ1-5	-	12	ASSESFGNQPQH